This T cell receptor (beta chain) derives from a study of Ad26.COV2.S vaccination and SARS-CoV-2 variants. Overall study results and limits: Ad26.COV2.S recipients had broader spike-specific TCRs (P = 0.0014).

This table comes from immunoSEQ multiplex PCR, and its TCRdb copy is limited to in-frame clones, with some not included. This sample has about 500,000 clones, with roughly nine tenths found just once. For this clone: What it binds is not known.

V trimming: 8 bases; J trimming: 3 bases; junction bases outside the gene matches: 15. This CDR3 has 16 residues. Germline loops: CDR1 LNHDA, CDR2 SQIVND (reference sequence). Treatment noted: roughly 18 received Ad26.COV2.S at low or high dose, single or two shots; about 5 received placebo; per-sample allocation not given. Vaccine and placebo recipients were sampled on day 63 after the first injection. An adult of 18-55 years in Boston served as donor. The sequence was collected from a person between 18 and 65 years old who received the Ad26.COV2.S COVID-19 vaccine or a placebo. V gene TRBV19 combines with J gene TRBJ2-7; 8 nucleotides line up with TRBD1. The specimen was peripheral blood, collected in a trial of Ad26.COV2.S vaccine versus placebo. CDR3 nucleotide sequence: TGTGCCAGTTCCCTCGACGGACAGGGACGGGTCTACGAGCAGTACTTC. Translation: CASSLDGQGRVYEQYF.